Presented here are 16 T cell receptor beta chains from one specimen sequenced in a study of cytomegalovirus exposure and HLA in healthy donors. This PCR relied on a set of 60 Vbeta primers and 13 Jbeta primers. Generated by immunoSEQ multiplex PCR, the TCRdb table keeps only in-frame clones and is missing some. Here the sample spans 120,000 to 150,000 clones, 77% being singletons. Sequencing was carried out using PBMCs. These TCRs come from a female donor in good health and CMV-seronegative.

DNA of the CDR3: TGTGCCTGGAGTGATCTCGGGACTAGCATGTACAATGAGCAGTTCTTC. Translation gives CAWSDLGTSMYNEQFF. The V gene is TRBV30, the J gene TRBJ2-1; 9 bases match TRBD2. CDR3 length equals 16 residues. Looked up from germline, CDR1 is GTSNPN and CDR2 is SVGIG (reference sequence). Trimming cost V 1 base and J 4 bases; bases outside gene matches: 8.

A few counts support this clone. The J gene is TRBJ1-5, the V gene TRBV6-1, with 7 bases fitting TRBD1. Germline loops: CDR1 MNHNS, CDR2 SASEGT. Germline trimming cut 6 bases from V and 6 bases from J; bases unmatched to any gene: 8. This CDR3 spans 14 amino acids. The CDR3 region has the DNA TGTGCCAGCAGCCCAGACAGGGCAGGTCAGCCCCAGCATTTT. This sequence encodes CASSPDRAGQPQHF.

V gene TRBV7-9 combines with J gene TRBJ2-3; 8 nucleotides agree with TRBD1. J lost 1 base, V lost 8 bases, and 5 bases had no gene match. Germline V gene sequence: CDR1 SEHNR, CDR2 FQNEAQ (reference sequence). The CDR3 consists of 14 residues. The CDR3 loop reads CASGTGGRTDTQYF. The CDR3, as DNA: TGTGCCAGCGGCACAGGGGGGCGCACAGATACGCAGTATTTT.

Written as DNA, the CDR3 is TGTGCCAGCAGCTCTCGGGCGGGAGGTTCTTCCGGGGCCAACGTCCTGACTTTC. The encoded protein is CASSSRAGGSSGANVLTF. The V call is TRBV7-9, the J call TRBJ2-6, with 8 bases identical to TRBD2. The CDR3 contains 18 residues. Germline V gene lookup returns CDR1 SEHNR and CDR2 FQNEAQ (reference sequence). V lost 4 bases and J lost 4; bases outside the gene matches: 12.

The rearrangement joins TRBV7-4 to TRBJ2-7, with D maybe TRBD2 (5 bases). The germline gives CDR1 SGHVT, CDR2 SQSDAQ. The CDR3 covers 13 residues. V was pared by 7 bases and J by 3 bases, with 13 bases between. CDR3 nucleotides: TGTGCCAGCAACTCCCCGGGGTTCTACGAGCAGTACTTC. It specifies CASNSPGFYEQYF. The complete variable domain, with remaining parts taken from reference TRBV7-4 and TRBJ2-7, reads GAGVSQSPRYKVAKRGRDVALRCDSISGHVTLYWYRQTLGQGSEVLTYSQSDAQRDKSGRPSGRFSAERPERSVSTLKIQRTEQGDSAVYLCASNSPGFYEQYFGPGTRLTVT.

The rearrangement uses TRBV29-1 and TRBJ1-3; 8 bases align to TRBD1. Germline V CDR1 and CDR2: SQVTM, ANQGSEA. The CDR3 consists of 13 residues. V shed 4 bases, J shed 3 bases, and the junction held 2 bases outside the gene matches. The CDR3 loop reads CSVGGQGGNTIYF. The CDR3 bases are TGCAGCGTTGGCGGACAGGGTGGAAACACCATATATTTT.

The chain employs TRBV7-2 and TRBJ2-5; 13 bases line up with TRBD2. Trimming removed 1 base from V and 5 bases from J; junction bases left unmatched: 10. The CDR3 is made up of 18 amino acids. Germline V gene data show CDR1 as SGHTA and CDR2 as FQGNSA. The chain's CDR3 is CASSLVPAGTSGKETQYF. In DNA, the CDR3 is TGTGCCAGCAGCTTAGTCCCGGCGGGGACTAGCGGGAAGGAGACCCAGTACTTC.

This clone was recorded a few times. The DNA of the CDR3 is TGTGCCAGTAGTATTCAGCGGTTCACTGAAGCTTTCTTT. It is translated as CASSIQRFTEAFF. The genes are TRBV19 and TRBJ1-1; D not resolved. CDR3 length: 13 residues. The germline V gene encodes CDR1 LNHDA and CDR2 SQIVND (reference sequence). Trimming shortened V by 3 bases and J by 4 bases, and 9 bases separated the two germline ends.

This chain links TRBV18 with TRBJ1-1, with D possibly TRBD1 on 5 matching bases. This CDR3 is 13 amino acids long. Germline V lookup: CDR1 KGHSH, CDR2 LQKENI. Trimming pared 4 bases from V and 4 bases from J, leaving 10 bases between. CDR3 sequence reads: CASSQGGTTEAFF. CDR3 DNA: TGTGCCAGCTCACAGGGCGGGACCACTGAAGCTTTCTTT.

The CDR3 sequence is CASSLARQGQETQYF. DNA of the CDR3: TGCGCCAGCAGCTTGGCTCGACAGGGGCAAGAGACCCAGTACTTC. V usage is TRBV5-1 and J usage is TRBJ2-5; 8 bases are shared with TRBD1. Trimming removed 0 bases from V and 2 bases from J; junction bases left unmatched: 3. Per germline, CDR1 SGHRS and CDR2 YFSETQ. The CDR3 length is 15 residues.

V and J are TRBV5-4 and TRBJ1-2; D is unresolved. V was clipped by 6 bases and J by 6 bases, with 12 bases between them. This CDR3 region has 12 residues. The germline V gene has CDR1 SGHNT and CDR2 YYREEE (reference sequence). As DNA, the CDR3 is TGTGCCAGCACCGGCAGGCAGGATGGCTACACCTTC. Translating gives CASTGRQDGYTF.

V and J are TRBV19 and TRBJ1-5; 10 bases line up with TRBD1. Trimming removed 6 bases from V and 4 bases from J; junction bases left unmatched: 15. CDR1 is LNHDA and CDR2 is SQIVND in the germline V gene (reference sequence). This CDR3 comprises 18 residues. For the CDR3, the DNA is TGTGCCAGTAGCCTAAATCCGGGACAGGGGACCACGAATCAGCCCCAGCATTTT. It encodes CASSLNPGQGTTNQPQHF.

This chain links TRBV10-3 with TRBJ1-3; TRBD1 agrees at 10 bases. The V gene's germline CDR1 is ENHRY and CDR2 SYGVKD. V trimming: 4 bases; J trimming: 2 bases; junction bases outside the gene matches: 5. The CDR3 is 16 residues long. CDR3 coding DNA: TGTGCCATCAGTGCGACAGGGGGCGCGGCTGGAAACACCATATATTTT. Its protein product is CAISATGGAAGNTIYF.

This clone has just a few counts. The chain carries TRBV7-3 and TRBJ1-1; D remains unclear. CDR1 is SGHTA, CDR2 FQGTGA, per germline. This CDR3 region has 13 residues. Between the trimmed V and J ends, which lost 5 bases and 8 bases, there was a span of 15 bases. Here the CDR3 DNA reads TGTGCCAGCAGCCTCGATCCCCCCAGAGAAGCTTTCTTT. It specifies CASSLDPPREAFF.

This sequence joins TRBV19 and TRBJ2-1; 8 bases agree with TRBD2. Germline loops: CDR1 LNHDA, CDR2 SQIVND (reference sequence). The trim removed 5 bases at V and 9 bases at J, leaving 9 bases unmatched. This CDR3 spans 14 amino acids. CDR3 nucleotide sequence: TGTGCCAGTAGTCCCTTAGCGGGAATAACTGAGCAGTTCTTC. It specifies CASSPLAGITEQFF.

There are a few counts of this clone. The chain has TRBV7-2 and TRBJ2-7, with D maybe TRBD1 (6 bases). Germline assignment: CDR1 SGHTA and CDR2 FQGNSA. Trimming removed 5 bases at V and 2 bases at J, with 22 bases between. The CDR3 runs to 17 residues. The CDR3 reads CASSVFQDSVAPYEQYF. CDR3 bases: TGTGCCAGCAGCGTTTTTCAGGACAGCGTTGCACCCTACGAGCAGTACTTC.